This T cell receptor (beta chain) emerged from a study of T cells in Graves' hyperthyroidism and ophthalmopathy. This CDR3 has 14 amino acids. V trimming: 5 bases; J trimming: 5 bases; junction bases outside the gene matches: 8. Germline V CDR1 and CDR2: MNHEY, SVGAGI. TCR beta CDR3 regions were amplified from RNA. RT-PCR in the first round (using the HTBI primer set) targeted the TCR CDR3. One entry per CDR3 protein, called by TCRdb with MiXCR from the multiplex PCR reads. The sample contains about 350,000 distinct CDR3 sequences, 18% of which appear only once. This clonotype was counted many times. Antigen unknown. Findings and caveats of the study: Stable hyperthyroidism was told apart from ophthalmopathy by a model built on 13 V-J features. The model predicted ophthalmopathy a median roughly 6.5 months before onset. Blood also carried most thyroid clonotypes expanded above 0.001.

At least 3 on the Clinical Activity Score was recorded for ophthalmopathy patients, who also had NOSPECS grade at least 4 and duration under 3 months. The TCR sequence derives from a woman between 40 and 50 years old with Graves' ophthalmopathy. The chain is built from TRBV6-5 and TRBJ1-1; TRBD1 matches 7 bases. The material sequenced was blood. CDR3 nucleotides: TGTGCCAGCAGTCCGGGACAGAGGACGACTGAAGCTTTCTTT. This sequence encodes CASSPGQRTTEAFF.